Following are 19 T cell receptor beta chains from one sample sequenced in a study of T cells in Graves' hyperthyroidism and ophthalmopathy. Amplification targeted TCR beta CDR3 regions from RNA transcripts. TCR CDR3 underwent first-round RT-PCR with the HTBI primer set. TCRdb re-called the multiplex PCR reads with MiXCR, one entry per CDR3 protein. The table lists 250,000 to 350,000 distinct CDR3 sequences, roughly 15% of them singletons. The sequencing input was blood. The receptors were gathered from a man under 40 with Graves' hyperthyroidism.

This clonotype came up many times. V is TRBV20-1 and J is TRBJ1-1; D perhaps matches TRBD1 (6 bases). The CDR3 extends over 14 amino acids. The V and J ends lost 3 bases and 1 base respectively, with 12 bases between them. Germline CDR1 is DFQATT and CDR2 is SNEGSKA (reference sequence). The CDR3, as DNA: TGCAGTGCTAGTAGGGCAGGGGCGAACACTGAAGCTTTCTTT. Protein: CSASRAGANTEAFF.

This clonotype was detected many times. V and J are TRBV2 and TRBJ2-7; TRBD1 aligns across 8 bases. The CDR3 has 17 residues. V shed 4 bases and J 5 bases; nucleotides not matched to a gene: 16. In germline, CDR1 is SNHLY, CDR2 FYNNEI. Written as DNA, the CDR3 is TGTGCCAGCAGTGCCTGGGCAGGGGGCTCTCCCCTCCACGAGCAGTACTTC. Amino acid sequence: CASSAWAGGSPLHEQYF. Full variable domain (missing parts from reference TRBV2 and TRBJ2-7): EPEVTQTPSHQVTQMGQEVILRCVPISNHLYFYWYRQILGQKVEFLVSFYNNEISEKSEIFDDQFSVERPDGSNFTLKIRSTKLEDSAMYFCASSAWAGGSPLHEQYFGPGTRLTVT.

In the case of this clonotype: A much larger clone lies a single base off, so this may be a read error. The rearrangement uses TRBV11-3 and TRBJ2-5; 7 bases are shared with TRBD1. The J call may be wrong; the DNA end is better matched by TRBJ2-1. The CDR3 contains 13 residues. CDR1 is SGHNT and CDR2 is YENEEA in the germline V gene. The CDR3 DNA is TGTGCCAGCAGCATTGCCGGGACAGAGACCCAGTTCTTC. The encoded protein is CASSIAGTETQFF.

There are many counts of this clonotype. The CDR3 DNA sequence: TGCGCCAGCAGCTTGAGGGTTGGAACCTCGAACACCGGGGAGCTGTTTTTT. Translating gives CASSLRVGTSNTGELFF. The chain links TRBV5-1 to TRBJ2-2, with D unresolved. The CDR3 runs 17 residues. Between the trimmed V and J ends, which lost 1 base and 0 bases, there was a span of 13 bases. CDR1 and CDR2 from the germline V gene are SGHRS and YFSETQ.

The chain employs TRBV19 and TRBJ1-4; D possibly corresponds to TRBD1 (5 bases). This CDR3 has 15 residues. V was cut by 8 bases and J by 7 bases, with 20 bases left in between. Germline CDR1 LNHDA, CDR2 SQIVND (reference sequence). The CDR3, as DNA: TGTGCCAGTGCCCGCAGGGCCCACCTCAGTGAAAAACTGTTTTTT. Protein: CASARRAHLSEKLFF.

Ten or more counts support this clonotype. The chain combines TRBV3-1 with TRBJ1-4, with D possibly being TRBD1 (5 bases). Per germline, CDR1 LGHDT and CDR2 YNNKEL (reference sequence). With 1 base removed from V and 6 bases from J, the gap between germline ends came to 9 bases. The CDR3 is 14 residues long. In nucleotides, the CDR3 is TGTGCCAGCAGCCAAGGAGGGACGGATGAAAAACTGTTTTTT. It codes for CASSQGGTDEKLFF.

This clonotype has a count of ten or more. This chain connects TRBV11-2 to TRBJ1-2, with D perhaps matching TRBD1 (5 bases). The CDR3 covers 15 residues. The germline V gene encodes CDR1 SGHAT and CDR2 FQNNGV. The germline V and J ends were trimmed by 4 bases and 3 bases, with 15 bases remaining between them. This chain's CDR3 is CASSSRQRRDYGYTF. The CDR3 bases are TGTGCCAGCAGCTCTCGACAGCGGAGGGACTATGGCTACACCTTC.

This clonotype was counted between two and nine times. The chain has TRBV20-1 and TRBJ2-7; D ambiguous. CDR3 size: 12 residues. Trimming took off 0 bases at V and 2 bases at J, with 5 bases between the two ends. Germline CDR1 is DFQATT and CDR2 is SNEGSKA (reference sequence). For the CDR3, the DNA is TGCAGTGCTAGAGATGTCCCCTACGAGCAGTACTTC. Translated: CSARDVPYEQYF.

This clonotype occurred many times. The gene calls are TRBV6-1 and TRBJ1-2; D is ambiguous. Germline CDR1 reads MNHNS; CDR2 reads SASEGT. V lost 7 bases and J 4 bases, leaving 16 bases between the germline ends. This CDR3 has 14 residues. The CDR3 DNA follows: TGTGCCAGCAAGAGCCCGGGCAGCACCTATGGCTACACCTTC. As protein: CASKSPGSTYGYTF.

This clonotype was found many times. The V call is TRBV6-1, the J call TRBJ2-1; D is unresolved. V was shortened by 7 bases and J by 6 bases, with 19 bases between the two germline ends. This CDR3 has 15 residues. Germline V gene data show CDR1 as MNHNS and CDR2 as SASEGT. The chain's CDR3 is CASTLPRLEGNEQFF. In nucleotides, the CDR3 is TGTGCCAGCACTTTACCACGGCTAGAAGGCAATGAGCAGTTCTTC.

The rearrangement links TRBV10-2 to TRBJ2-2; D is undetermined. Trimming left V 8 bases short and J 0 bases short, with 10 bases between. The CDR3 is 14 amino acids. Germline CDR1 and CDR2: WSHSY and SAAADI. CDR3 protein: CASYGRANTGELFF. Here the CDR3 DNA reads TGCGCCAGCTATGGCAGAGCGAACACCGGGGAGCTGTTTTTT.

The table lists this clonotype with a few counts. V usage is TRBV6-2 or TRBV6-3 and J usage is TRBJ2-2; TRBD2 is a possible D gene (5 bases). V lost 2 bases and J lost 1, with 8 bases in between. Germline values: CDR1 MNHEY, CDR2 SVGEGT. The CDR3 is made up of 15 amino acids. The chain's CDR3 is CASSYVRENTGELFF. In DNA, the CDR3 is TGTGCCAGCAGTTACGTACGGGAGAACACCGGGGAGCTGTTTTTT.

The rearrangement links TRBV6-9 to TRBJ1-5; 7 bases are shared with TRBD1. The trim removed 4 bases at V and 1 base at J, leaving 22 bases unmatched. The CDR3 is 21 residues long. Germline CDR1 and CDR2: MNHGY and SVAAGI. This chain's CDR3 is CASSLGGQRGPGVKSNQPQHF. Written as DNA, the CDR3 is TGTGCCAGCAGTTTAGGGGGACAGCGCGGCCCGGGAGTGAAAAGCAATCAGCCCCAGCATTTT.

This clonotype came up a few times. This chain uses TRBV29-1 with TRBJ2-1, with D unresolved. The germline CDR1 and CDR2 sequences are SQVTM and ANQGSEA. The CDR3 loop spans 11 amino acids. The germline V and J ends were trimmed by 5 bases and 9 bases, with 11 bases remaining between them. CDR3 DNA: TGCAGCGTTTACCCCGAAGGTGAGCAGTTCTTC. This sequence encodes CSVYPEGEQFF.

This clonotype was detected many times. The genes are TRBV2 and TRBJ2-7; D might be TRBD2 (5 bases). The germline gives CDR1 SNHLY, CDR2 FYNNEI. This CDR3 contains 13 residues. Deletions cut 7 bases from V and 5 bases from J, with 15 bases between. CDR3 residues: CASTQAVGNEQYF. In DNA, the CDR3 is TGTGCCAGCACCCAAGCGGTAGGGAACGAGCAGTACTTC.

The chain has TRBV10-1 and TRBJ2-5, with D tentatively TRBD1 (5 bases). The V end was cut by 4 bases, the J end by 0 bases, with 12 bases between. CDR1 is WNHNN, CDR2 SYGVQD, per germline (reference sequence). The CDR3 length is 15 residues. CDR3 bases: TGCGCCAGCAGTGTCGGCAGGGAACACCAAGAGACCCAGTACTTC. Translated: CASSVGREHQETQYF.

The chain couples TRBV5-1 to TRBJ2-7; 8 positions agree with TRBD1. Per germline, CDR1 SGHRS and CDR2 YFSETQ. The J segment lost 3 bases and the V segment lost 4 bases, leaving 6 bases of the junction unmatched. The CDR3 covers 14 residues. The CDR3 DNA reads TGCGCCAGCAGCCGAAAGGACAGGGTCTACGAGCAGTACTTC. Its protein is CASSRKDRVYEQYF.

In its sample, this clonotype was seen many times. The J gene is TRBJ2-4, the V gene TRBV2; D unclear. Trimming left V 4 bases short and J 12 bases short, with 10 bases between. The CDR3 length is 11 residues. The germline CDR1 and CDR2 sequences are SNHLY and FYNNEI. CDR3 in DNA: TGTGCCAGCAGTGGTGACGGATATCAGTACTTC. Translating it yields CASSGDGYQYF.

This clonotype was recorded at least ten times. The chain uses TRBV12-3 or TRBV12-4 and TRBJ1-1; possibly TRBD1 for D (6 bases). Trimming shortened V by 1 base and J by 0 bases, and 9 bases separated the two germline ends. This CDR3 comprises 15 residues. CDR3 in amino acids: CASSLGGGLNTEAFF. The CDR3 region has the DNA TGTGCCAGCAGTTTAGGCGGGGGGCTGAACACTGAAGCTTTCTTT.